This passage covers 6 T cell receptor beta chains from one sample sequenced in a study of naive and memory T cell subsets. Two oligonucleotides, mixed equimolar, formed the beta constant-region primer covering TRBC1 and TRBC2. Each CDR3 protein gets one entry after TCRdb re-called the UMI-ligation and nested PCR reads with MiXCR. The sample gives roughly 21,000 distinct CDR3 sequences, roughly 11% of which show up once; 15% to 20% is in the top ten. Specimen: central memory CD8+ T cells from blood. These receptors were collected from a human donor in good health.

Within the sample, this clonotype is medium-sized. The CDR3 sequence: CASSYKGRQPQHF. The CDR3 DNA sequence: TGTGCCAGCAGTTACAAGGGCCGACAGCCCCAGCATTTT. V gene TRBV6-2 or TRBV6-3 combines with J gene TRBJ1-5; D not resolved. Germline CDR1 reads MNHEY; CDR2 reads SVGEGT. This CDR3 contains 13 residues. Trimming stripped 2 bases from V and 7 bases from J, with 9 bases between.

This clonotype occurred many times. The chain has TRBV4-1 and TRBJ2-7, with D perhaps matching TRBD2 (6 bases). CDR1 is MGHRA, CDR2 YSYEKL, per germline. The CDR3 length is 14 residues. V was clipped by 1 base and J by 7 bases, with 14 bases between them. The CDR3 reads CASSQGVGGGEQYF. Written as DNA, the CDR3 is TGCGCCAGCAGCCAAGGCGTGGGGGGAGGAGAGCAGTACTTC.

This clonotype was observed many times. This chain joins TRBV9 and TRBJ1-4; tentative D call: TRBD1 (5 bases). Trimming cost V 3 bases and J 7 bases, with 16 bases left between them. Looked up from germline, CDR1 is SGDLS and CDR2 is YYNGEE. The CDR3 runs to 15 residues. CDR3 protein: CASSGGGGVGEKLFF. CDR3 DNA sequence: TGTGCCAGCAGCGGCGGGGGAGGGGTAGGTGAAAAACTGTTTTTT. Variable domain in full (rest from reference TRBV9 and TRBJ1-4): DSGVTQTPKHLITATGQRVTLRCSPRSGDLSVYWYQQSLDQGLQFLIQYYNGEERAKGNILERFSAQQFPDLHSELNLSSLELGDSALYFCASSGGGGVGEKLFFGSGTQLSVL.

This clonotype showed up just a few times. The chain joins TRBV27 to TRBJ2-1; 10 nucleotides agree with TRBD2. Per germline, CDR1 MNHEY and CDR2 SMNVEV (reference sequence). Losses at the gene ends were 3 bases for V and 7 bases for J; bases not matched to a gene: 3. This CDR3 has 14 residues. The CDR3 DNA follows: TGTGCCAGCAGTTTCCTAGCGGGAGAGAATGAGCAGTTCTTC. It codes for CASSFLAGENEQFF.

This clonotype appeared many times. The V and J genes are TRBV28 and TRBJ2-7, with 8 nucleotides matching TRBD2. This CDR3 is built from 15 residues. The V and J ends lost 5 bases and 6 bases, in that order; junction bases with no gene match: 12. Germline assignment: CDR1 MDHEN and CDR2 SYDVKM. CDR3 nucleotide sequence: TGTGCCAGCAGTCAACCACGGGTAGCGGGAAGCGAGCAGTACTTC. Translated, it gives CASSQPRVAGSEQYF. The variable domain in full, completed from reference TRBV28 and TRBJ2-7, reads DVKVTQSSRYLVKRTGEKVFLECVQDMDHENMFWYRQDPGLGLRLIYFSYDVKMKEKGDIPEGYSVSREKKERFSLILESASTNQTSMYLCASSQPRVAGSEQYFGPGTRLTVT.

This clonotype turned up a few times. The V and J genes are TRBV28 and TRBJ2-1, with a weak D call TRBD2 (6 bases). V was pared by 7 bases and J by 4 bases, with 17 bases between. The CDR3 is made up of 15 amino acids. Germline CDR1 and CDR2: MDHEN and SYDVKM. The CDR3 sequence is CASTKEGTSYNEQFF. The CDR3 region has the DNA TGTGCCAGCACCAAGGAGGGGACCTCATACAATGAGCAGTTCTTC.